The 6 T cell receptor beta chains below come from one sample, sequenced in a study of blood T cell repertoires in COVID-19 (dated by TCRdb to 2018 to 2021). The library was prepared using the immunoSEQ multiplex PCR assay. The table was pulled from immuneACCESS by TCRdb, which kept in-frame rearrangements only. Such tables lose some clones; where checked, under half of the loss comes from unresolved V genes, and the rest has no known cause. This sample is represented by hundreds of thousands of clones; roughly 90% of them were singletons. Clones ranked in the top ten supply over 0.75% of the sample. The sample comprised peripheral blood. The origin of the receptors is a man aged 55 to 70 with COVID-19, enrolled during active disease.

In regard to this clone: The same CDR3 can be traced to other DNA sequences in this sample. The genes are TRBV28 and TRBJ1-2; TRBD1 matches 7 bases. This CDR3 has 15 amino acids. Germline values: CDR1 MDHEN, CDR2 SYDVKM. J gave up 0 bases and V 4 bases, and 5 bases lay outside the gene matches. CDR3 nucleotides: TGTGCCAGCAGTTCCAGGGGGACGGCTAACTATGGCTACACCTTC. As protein: CASSSRGTANYGYTF.

This clone was counted only a few times. The V and J genes are TRBV3-1 (or the pseudogene TRBV3-2) and TRBJ2-7; TRBD1 aligns across 8 bases. V shed 5 bases and J 6 bases; nucleotides not matched to a gene: 15. The germline V gene has CDR1 LGHDT and CDR2 YNNKEL (reference sequence). CDR3 length equals 16 residues. CDR3 in DNA: TGTGCCAGCAGCGAGAGCAGGGGGCCCGGTTATGGCGAGCAGTACTTC. Its protein is CASSESRGPGYGEQYF.

The chain couples TRBV14 to TRBJ2-7, with TRBD1 identical over 9 bases. The trim removed 1 base at V and 2 bases at J, leaving 0 bases unmatched. CDR1 and CDR2 (germline): SGHDN, FVKESK. The CDR3 runs 14 residues. This chain's CDR3 is CASSQGDRAYEQYF. The CDR3 DNA sequence: TGTGCCAGCAGCCAAGGGGACAGGGCCTACGAGCAGTACTTC.

The chain joins TRBV28 to TRBJ2-2; D may be TRBD2 (6 bases). The germline V gene encodes CDR1 MDHEN and CDR2 SYDVKM. CDR3 size: 15 residues. Deletions cut 3 bases from V and 1 base from J, with 9 bases between. The CDR3 loop is CASSLGLLNTGELFF. The CDR3 nucleotides are TGTGCCAGCAGTTTGGGACTTTTGAACACCGGGGAGCTGTTTTTT.

The J gene is TRBJ2-4, the V gene TRBV9; 9 bases line up with TRBD1. CDR1 is SGDLS, CDR2 YYNGEE, per germline. V dropped 4 bases and J dropped 4; count of bases not matched to a gene: 6. The CDR3 runs 15 residues. CDR3 amino acids: CASSPETGGKNIQYF. CDR3 DNA sequence: TGTGCCAGCAGCCCAGAGACAGGGGGTAAAAACATTCAGTACTTC.

V usage is TRBV6-5 and J usage is TRBJ2-7; TRBD1 agrees at 9 bases. With 6 bases clipped from V and 3 bases from J, the junction kept 6 bases outside the gene matches. Germline V gene sequence: CDR1 MNHEY, CDR2 SVGAGI. This CDR3 is 14 amino acids long. CDR3 residues: CASRVGQGIYEQYF. The CDR3 nucleotides read TGTGCCAGCAGAGTGGGACAGGGAATCTACGAGCAGTACTTC.